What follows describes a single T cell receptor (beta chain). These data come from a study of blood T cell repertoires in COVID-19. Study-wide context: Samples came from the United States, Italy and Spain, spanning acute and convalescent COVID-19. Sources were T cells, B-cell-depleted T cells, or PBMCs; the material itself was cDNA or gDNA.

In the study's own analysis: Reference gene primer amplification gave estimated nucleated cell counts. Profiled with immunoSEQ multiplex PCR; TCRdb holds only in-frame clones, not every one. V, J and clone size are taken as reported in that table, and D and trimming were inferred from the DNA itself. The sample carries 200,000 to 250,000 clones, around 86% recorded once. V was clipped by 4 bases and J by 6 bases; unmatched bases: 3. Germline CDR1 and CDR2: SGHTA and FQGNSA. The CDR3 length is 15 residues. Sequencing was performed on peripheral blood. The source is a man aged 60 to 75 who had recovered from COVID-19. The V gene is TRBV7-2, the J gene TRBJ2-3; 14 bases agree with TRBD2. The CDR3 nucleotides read TGTGCCAGCAGCTCCCGGACTAGCGGGAGGGATACGCAGTATTTT. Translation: CASSSRTSGRDTQYF.